This T cell receptor beta chain came from a study of blood T cell repertoires in COVID-19. Overall study: In each case, the material was cDNA or gDNA derived from T cells, B-cell-depleted T cells, or PBMCs.

Trimming cost V 0 bases and J 5 bases; bases outside gene matches: 3. The CDR3 sequence is 16 residues long. Germline-derived CDR1 and CDR2 are LGHNA and YNFKEQ. Authors' analysis steps: The assay estimated nucleated cells by amplifying reference gene primers. Measured with immunoSEQ multiplex PCR; TCRdb has only the in-frame clones, and not every one. From that table come the V and J calls and clone size; the DNA was used to work out D and trimming. Counted here are some 390,000 clones, roughly 86% occurring once; the ten biggest clones make up less than 2%. Participants were aged roughly 18 to 90 years from approximately 25 US areas.

V and J are TRBV4-2 and TRBJ2-2; TRBD2 aligns across 10 bases. Sequencing was performed on PBMCs or T cells enriched from blood (not recorded which). The receptor was isolated from a woman in her thirties who had recovered from COVID-19. CDR3 sequence (DNA): TGTGCCAGCAGCCAAGAACCTAGCGGGAGAACCGGGGAGCTGTTTTTT. Translating gives CASSQEPSGRTGELFF.